This passage covers 19 T cell receptor beta chains from one sample sequenced in a study of T cells in narcolepsy. Assay used: immunoSEQ multiplex PCR; TCRdb lists only in-frame clones, some missing. The sample lists about 25,000 clones, roughly 86% occurring once. Sequences were obtained from CD45RA- memory CD4+ T cells from PBMCs. These receptors came from a human donor with narcolepsy.

The chain employs TRBV5-6 and TRBJ2-3; D may be TRBD2 (5 bases). V was shortened by 0 bases and J by 0 bases, with 11 bases between the two germline ends. Germline assignment: CDR1 SGHDT and CDR2 YYEEEE. The CDR3 loop spans 16 amino acids. CDR3 sequence (DNA): TGTGCCAGCAGCTTGGGGCCGACGGGGAGCACAGATACGCAGTATTTT. It is translated as CASSLGPTGSTDTQYF.

The chain combines TRBV7-8 with TRBJ2-1; TRBD2 matches at 8 bases. Germline CDR1 and CDR2: SGHVS and FQNEAQ. This CDR3 region has 15 residues. Trimming took 3 bases from V and 7 from J; bases not matched to a gene: 8. CDR3 nucleotide sequence: TGTGCCAGCAGCTTGATACTAGCGGCGGGGAATGAGCAGTTCTTC. Translated, it gives CASSLILAAGNEQFF.

The genes are TRBV19 and TRBJ1-1; D is ambiguous. The germline V gene has CDR1 LNHDA and CDR2 SQIVND (reference sequence). V lost 8 bases to trimming and J lost 3 bases, with 7 bases between them. This CDR3 is built from 11 residues. The CDR3 DNA is TGTGCCAGTGAAAGGCACACTGAAGCTTTCTTT. Protein product: CASERHTEAFF.

This chain links TRBV7-8 with TRBJ1-3; D gene unclear. Per the germline V gene, CDR1 is SGHVS and CDR2 is FQNEAQ. Trimming shortened V by 1 base and J by 0 bases, and 10 bases separated the two germline ends. This CDR3 has 16 residues. The CDR3 spells CASSLEALLSGNTIYF. CDR3 in DNA: TGTGCCAGCAGCTTAGAGGCTTTGCTCTCTGGAAACACCATATATTTT.

The gene calls are TRBV5-5 and TRBJ2-4; 10 bases match TRBD1. Germline CDR1 and CDR2: SGHKS and YYEKEE (reference sequence). V was clipped by 3 bases and J by 7 bases; unmatched bases: 7. This CDR3 contains 15 residues. The CDR3 nucleotides are TGTGCCAGCAGCTCGATTGGGACAGGGGCGAACATTCAGTACTTC. Translated, it gives CASSSIGTGANIQYF.

This chain joins TRBV9 and TRBJ2-5, with no clear D. The CDR3 runs to 13 residues. V lost 6 bases, J lost 4 bases, and 13 bases lay in between. Per the germline V gene, CDR1 is SGDLS and CDR2 is YYNGEE. The CDR3 DNA reads as TGTGCCAGCAACCTGAACCCGCGAGAGACCCAGTACTTC. Its translation is CASNLNPRETQYF.

This clone was seen a handful of times. The rearrangement joins TRBV2 to TRBJ1-4, with a possible D match to TRBD1 (5 bases). The V gene lost 8 bases and the J gene lost 8 bases, with 12 bases spanning the gap. This CDR3 comprises 12 residues. CDR1 and CDR2 (germline): SNHLY, FYNNEI. CDR3 DNA: TGTGCCAGCCAGGGCAGCGAAGAAAAACTGTTTTTT. Residues: CASQGSEEKLFF.

This clone was seen just once. The V gene is TRBV7-2, the J gene TRBJ1-2; tentatively, D is TRBD1 (6 bases). The germline V gene has CDR1 SGHTA and CDR2 FQGNSA. The CDR3 sequence is 14 residues long. V lost 6 bases to trimming and J lost 8 bases, with 19 bases between them. The CDR3 loop reads CASSSADRRIGYTF. The CDR3 region has the DNA TGTGCCAGCAGTTCAGCGGACAGACGTATCGGCTACACCTTC.

The chain is built from TRBV13 and TRBJ2-1, with 16 bases aligning to TRBD2. V lost 0 bases, J lost 6 bases, and 5 bases stayed unmatched. Germline V gene lookup returns CDR1 PRHDT and CDR2 FYEKMQ (reference sequence). This CDR3 has 18 amino acids. The CDR3 bases are TGTGCCAGCAGCTTAGGGGGGACTAGCGGGAGGGCTGCCAATGAGCAGTTCTTC. Translation: CASSLGGTSGRAANEQFF.

V gene TRBV19 combines with J gene TRBJ2-2, with unresolved D. Germline assignment: CDR1 LNHDA and CDR2 SQIVND (reference sequence). With 2 bases removed from V and 4 bases from J, the gap between germline ends came to 5 bases. The CDR3 covers 13 residues. In DNA, the CDR3 is TGTGCCAGTAGTATATCGGTCACCGGGGAGCTGTTTTTT. Protein: CASSISVTGELFF.

The chain uses TRBV7-9 and TRBJ2-1; possible D gene TRBD1, 6 bases. Trimming cost V 5 bases and J 4 bases, with 21 bases left between them. The CDR3 loop spans 17 amino acids. Germline V gene lookup returns CDR1 SEHNR and CDR2 FQNEAQ (reference sequence). As DNA, the CDR3 is TGTGCCAGCAGCCACTACCGGACAGACTTAGATTACAATGAGCAGTTCTTC. Protein product: CASSHYRTDLDYNEQFF.

V is TRBV28 and J is TRBJ1-2; unclear D gene. From germline, CDR1 is MDHEN and CDR2 SYDVKM. V was shortened by 6 bases and J by 3 bases, with 5 bases between the two germline ends. The CDR3 loop spans 11 amino acids. The CDR3 loop reads CASRTDYGYTF. Written as DNA, the CDR3 is TGTGCCAGCAGGACGGACTATGGCTACACCTTC.

This chain uses TRBV5-8 with TRBJ2-2; a weak D match, TRBD2 (6 bases). This CDR3 spans 16 amino acids. V lost 4 bases, J lost 5 bases, and 18 bases lay in between. Germline CDR1 is SGHTS and CDR2 is YDEGEE. The CDR3 spells CASSRPSQGGTGELFF. CDR3 bases: TGTGCCAGCAGCAGGCCCTCCCAGGGAGGAACCGGGGAGCTGTTTTTT.

This sequence joins TRBV6-1 and TRBJ2-7; 7 bases are a match to TRBD2. The CDR3 covers 15 residues. Per the germline V gene, CDR1 is MNHNS and CDR2 is SASEGT. V lost 7 bases, J lost 6 bases, and 15 bases stayed unmatched. The CDR3 region is CASKEGGSGSGEQYF. CDR3 DNA sequence: TGTGCCAGCAAAGAAGGCGGGAGTGGTTCCGGCGAGCAGTACTTC.

The chain employs TRBV4-3 and TRBJ2-2; 8 bases align to TRBD1. The trim removed 0 bases at V and 8 bases at J, leaving 8 bases unmatched. CDR3 size: 16 residues. CDR1 LGHNA and CDR2 YSLEER come from the germline V gene. CDR3 loop: CASSQDPGQGRGELFF. The DNA of the CDR3 is TGCGCCAGCAGCCAAGATCCCGGACAGGGTAGGGGGGAGCTGTTTTTT.

The rearrangement links TRBV5-1 to TRBJ1-2, with D possibly TRBD1 on 6 matching bases. The length of the CDR3 is 15 residues. CDR1 and CDR2 (germline): SGHRS, YFSETQ. Trimming left V 4 bases short and J 1 base short, with 14 bases between. The CDR3 loop is CASSPGTSFNYGYTF. The CDR3 DNA sequence: TGCGCCAGCAGCCCGGGGACAAGCTTTAACTATGGCTACACCTTC. Full variable domain (rest looked up from reference TRBV5-1 and TRBJ1-2): KAGVTQTPRYLIKTRGQQVTLSCSPISGHRSVSWYQQTPGQGLQFLFEYFSETQRNKGNFPGRFSGRQFSNSRSEMNVSTLELGDSALYLCASSPGTSFNYGYTFGSGTRLTVV.

The CDR3 spells CASSLVVAGANTGELFF. The CDR3 DNA sequence: TGTGCCAGCAGCTTGGTTGTAGCGGGAGCGAACACCGGGGAGCTGTTTTTT. The V gene is TRBV7-2, the J gene TRBJ2-2; TRBD2 matches 9 bases. The length of the CDR3 is 17 residues. Losses at the gene ends were 3 bases for V and 0 bases for J; bases not matched to a gene: 5. Germline V lookup: CDR1 SGHTA, CDR2 FQGNSA.

The chain uses TRBV7-2 and TRBJ1-5; tentative D call: TRBD1 (5 bases). The germline V gene has CDR1 SGHTA and CDR2 FQGNSA. There are 19 residues in the CDR3. V was clipped by 3 bases and J by 1 base, with 22 bases between them. The CDR3 bases are TGTGCCAGCAGCTTGAGCCCTAGGGCAGGGAGGGGAAGCAATCAGCCCCAGCATTTT. Amino acids: CASSLSPRAGRGSNQPQHF.

This chain connects TRBV5-1 to TRBJ2-2, with 7 bases identical to TRBD1. The ends lost 1 base at V and 6 bases at J; junction bases unmatched: 3. This CDR3 has 14 amino acids. Germline V lookup: CDR1 SGHRS, CDR2 YFSETQ. The chain's CDR3 is CASSLNQGAGELFF. The CDR3 nucleotides are TGCGCCAGCAGCTTGAACCAGGGGGCCGGGGAGCTGTTTTTT.